This T cell receptor (beta chain) is from a study of blood T cell repertoires in COVID-19. Across the study: There were acute and convalescent COVID-19 samples, and they came from the United States, Italy and Spain. The analysed material was cDNA or gDNA that came from T cells, B-cell-depleted T cells, or PBMCs.

Study processing details: Using reference gene primer amplification, nucleated cell counts were estimated. The table came from immunoSEQ multiplex PCR; TCRdb's copy has only in-frame clones and leaves some out. That table gives V, J and clone size, and the DNA gave D and trimming. Altogether roughly 220,000 clones are present, about four fifths being singletons, with the ten largest covering 5.5% to 7.5%. Unmatched junction bases numbered 14, after V lost 6 bases and J lost 7 bases. This CDR3 comprises 15 residues. Germline V CDR1 and CDR2: LNHDA, SQIVND (reference sequence). Those who participated ranged in age from 18 to 89 years and resided in about two dozen US areas.

Sequencing used PBMCs or T cells enriched from blood (not recorded which). The chain joins TRBV19 to TRBJ2-5, with 7 bases that match TRBD2. The clonotype originates from a woman in her forties who had recovered from COVID-19. CDR3 nucleotide sequence: TGTGCCAGTAGGCAGCGGGGCGGAGTCGGGGGGACCCAGTACTTC. Translated, it gives CASRQRGGVGGTQYF.